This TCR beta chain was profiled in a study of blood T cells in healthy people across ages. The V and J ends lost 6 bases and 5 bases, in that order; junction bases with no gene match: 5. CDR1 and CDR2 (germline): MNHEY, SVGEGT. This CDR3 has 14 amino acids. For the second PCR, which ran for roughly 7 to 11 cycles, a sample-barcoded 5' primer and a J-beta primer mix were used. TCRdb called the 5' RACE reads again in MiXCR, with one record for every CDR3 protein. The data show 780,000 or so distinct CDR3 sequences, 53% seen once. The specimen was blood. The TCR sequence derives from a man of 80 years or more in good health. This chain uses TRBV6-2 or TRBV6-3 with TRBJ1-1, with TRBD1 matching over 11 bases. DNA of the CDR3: TGTGCCAGCAGGACCGGGACAGGGGGGACTGAAGCTTTCTTT. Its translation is CASRTGTGGTEAFF.